What follows are 2 T cell receptor beta chains derived from one specimen sequenced in a study of beta chain features in type 1 diabetes. The study reverse transcribed the entire isolated RNA, so it sequenced expressed TCRB transcripts. Assay: immunoSEQ multiplex PCR; the TCRdb copy retains only in-frame clones and omits some. The profile shows fewer than 200,000 clones, 10% to 15% of them singletons. Sequencing was performed on central memory CD4+ T cells from blood. The receptors derive from a woman younger than 30 in good health.

In its sample, this clone was seen a few times. The chain couples TRBV29-1 to TRBJ2-1; D unclear. V lost 3 bases and J 0 bases, leaving 18 bases between the germline ends. CDR1 SQVTM and CDR2 ANQGSEA come from the germline V gene. This CDR3 has 17 amino acids. CDR3 sequence (DNA): TGCAGCGTTGAGCAGATCCAAGGATGGGCCTCCTACAATGAGCAGTTCTTC. It translates to CSVEQIQGWASYNEQFF.

This clone was observed many times. This chain uses TRBV30 with TRBJ2-1; D is possibly TRBD2 (6 bases). The germline V gene has CDR1 GTSNPN and CDR2 SVGIG (reference sequence). The CDR3 loop spans 12 amino acids. The ends were cut back, 6 bases at V and 8 bases at J, with 14 bases in the middle. The CDR3 bases are TGTGCCTGTATAAAGCGGGCCCATGAGCAGTTCTTC. Its translation is CACIKRAHEQFF.